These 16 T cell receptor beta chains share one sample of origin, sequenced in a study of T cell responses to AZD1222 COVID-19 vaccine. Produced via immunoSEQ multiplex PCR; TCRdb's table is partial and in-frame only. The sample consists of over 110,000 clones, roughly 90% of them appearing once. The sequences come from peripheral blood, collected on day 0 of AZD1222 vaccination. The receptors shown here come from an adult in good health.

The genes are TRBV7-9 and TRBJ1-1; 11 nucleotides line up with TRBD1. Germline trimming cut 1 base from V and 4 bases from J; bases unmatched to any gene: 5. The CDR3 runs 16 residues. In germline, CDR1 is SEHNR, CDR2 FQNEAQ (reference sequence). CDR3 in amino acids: CASSLGVGTGGTEAFF. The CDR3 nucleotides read TGTGCCAGCAGCTTAGGGGTCGGGACAGGGGGCACTGAAGCTTTCTTT. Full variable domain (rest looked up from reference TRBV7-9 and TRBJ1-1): DTGVSQNPRHKITKRGQNVTFRCDPISEHNRLYWYRQTLGQGPEFLTYFQNEAQLEKSRLLSDRFSAERPKGSFSTLEIQRTEQGDSAMYLCASSLGVGTGGTEAFFGQGTRLTVV.

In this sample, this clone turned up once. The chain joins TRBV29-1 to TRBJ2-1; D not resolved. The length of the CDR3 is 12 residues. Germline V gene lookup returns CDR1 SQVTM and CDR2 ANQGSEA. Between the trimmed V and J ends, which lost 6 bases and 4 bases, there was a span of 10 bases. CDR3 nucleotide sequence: TGCAGCGTGGCTACTCGGTACAATGAGCAGTTCTTC. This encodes CSVATRYNEQFF.

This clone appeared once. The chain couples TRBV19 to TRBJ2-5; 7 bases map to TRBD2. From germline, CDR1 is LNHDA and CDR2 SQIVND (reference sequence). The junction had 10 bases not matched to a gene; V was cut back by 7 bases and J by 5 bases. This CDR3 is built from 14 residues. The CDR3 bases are TGTGCCAGTAAGGAGCGGGAAGCCAGGGAGACCCAGTACTTC. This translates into CASKEREARETQYF.

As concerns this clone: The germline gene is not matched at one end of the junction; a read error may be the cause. CDR3 amino acids: CAGSLDAAGTDTQYF. DNA of the CDR3: TGTGCCGGCAGCTTAGACGCGGCCGGCACAGATACGCAGTATTTT. V is TRBV11-2 and J is TRBJ2-3; D is unresolved. Germline V gives CDR1 SGHAT, CDR2 FQNNGV. The CDR3 has 15 amino acids.

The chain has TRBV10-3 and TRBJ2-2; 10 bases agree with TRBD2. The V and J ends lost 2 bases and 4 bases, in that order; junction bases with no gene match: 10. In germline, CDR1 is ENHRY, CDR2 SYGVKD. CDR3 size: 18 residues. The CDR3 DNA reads TGTGCCATCAGTGAGAAAAGGGCTAGCGGGAGTGGCACCGGGGAGCTGTTTTTT. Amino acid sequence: CAISEKRASGSGTGELFF.

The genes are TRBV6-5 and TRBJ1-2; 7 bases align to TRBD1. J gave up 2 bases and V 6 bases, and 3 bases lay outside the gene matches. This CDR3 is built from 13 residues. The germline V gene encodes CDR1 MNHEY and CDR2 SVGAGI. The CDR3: CASSAQGNYGYTF. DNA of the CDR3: TGTGCCAGCAGCGCACAGGGGAACTATGGCTACACCTTC.

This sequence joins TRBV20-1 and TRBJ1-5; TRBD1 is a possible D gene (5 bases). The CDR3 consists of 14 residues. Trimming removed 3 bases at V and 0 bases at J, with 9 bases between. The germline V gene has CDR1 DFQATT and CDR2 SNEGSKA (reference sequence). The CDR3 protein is CSASQGNSNQPQHF. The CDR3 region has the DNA TGCAGTGCTAGTCAGGGAAATAGCAATCAGCCCCAGCATTTT.

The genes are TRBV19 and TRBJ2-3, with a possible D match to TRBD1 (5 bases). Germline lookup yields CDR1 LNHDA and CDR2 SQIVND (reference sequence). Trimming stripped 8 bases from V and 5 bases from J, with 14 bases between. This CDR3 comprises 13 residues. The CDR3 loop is CASGRVWRDTQYF. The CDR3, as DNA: TGTGCCAGTGGCAGGGTTTGGAGAGATACGCAGTATTTT.

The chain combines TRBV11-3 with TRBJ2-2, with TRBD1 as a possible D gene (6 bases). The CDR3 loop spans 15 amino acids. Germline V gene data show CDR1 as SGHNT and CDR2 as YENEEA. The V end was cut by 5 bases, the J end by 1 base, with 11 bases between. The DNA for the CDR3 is TGTGCCAGCAGCCCCAACAGGGTGAACACCGGGGAGCTGTTTTTT. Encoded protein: CASSPNRVNTGELFF.

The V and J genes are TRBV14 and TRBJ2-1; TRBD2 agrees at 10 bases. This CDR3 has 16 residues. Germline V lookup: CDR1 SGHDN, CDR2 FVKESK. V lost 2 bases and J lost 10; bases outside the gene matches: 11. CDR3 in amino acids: CASSQRELAGAGEQFF. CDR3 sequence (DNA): TGTGCCAGCAGCCAAAGGGAGCTAGCGGGAGCTGGGGAGCAGTTCTTC.

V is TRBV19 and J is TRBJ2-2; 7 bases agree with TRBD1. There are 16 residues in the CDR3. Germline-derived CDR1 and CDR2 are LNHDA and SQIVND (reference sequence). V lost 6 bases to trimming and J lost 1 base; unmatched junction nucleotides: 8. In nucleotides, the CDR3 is TGTGCCAGTAGCAGCTTCAGACAGGGGAACACCGGGGAGCTGTTTTTT. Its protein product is CASSSFRQGNTGELFF.

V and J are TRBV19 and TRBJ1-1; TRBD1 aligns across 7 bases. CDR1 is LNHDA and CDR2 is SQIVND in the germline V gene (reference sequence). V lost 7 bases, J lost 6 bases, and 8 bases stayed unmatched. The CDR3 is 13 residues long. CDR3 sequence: CASKGAGYAEAFF. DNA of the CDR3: TGTGCCAGTAAGGGGGCGGGCTACGCTGAAGCTTTCTTT.

As DNA, the CDR3 is TGCGCCAGCAGCTTTAGGACCGCTAACTATGGCTACACCTTC. Amino acid sequence: CASSFRTANYGYTF. The chain employs TRBV5-1 and TRBJ1-2; D is unresolved. Germline lookup yields CDR1 SGHRS and CDR2 YFSETQ. The CDR3 contains 14 residues. Trimming pared 2 bases from V and 0 bases from J, leaving 8 bases between.

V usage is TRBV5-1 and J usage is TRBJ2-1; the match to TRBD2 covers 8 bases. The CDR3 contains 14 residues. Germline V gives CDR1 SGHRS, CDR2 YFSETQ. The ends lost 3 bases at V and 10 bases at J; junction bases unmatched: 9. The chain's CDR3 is CASSSTSGGLEQFF. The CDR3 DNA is TGCGCCAGCAGCTCAACTAGCGGAGGCCTGGAGCAGTTCTTC. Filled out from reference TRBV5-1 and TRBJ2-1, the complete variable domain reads KAGVTQTPRYLIKTRGQQVTLSCSPISGHRSVSWYQQTPGQGLQFLFEYFSETQRNKGNFPGRFSGRQFSNSRSEMNVSTLELGDSALYLCASSSTSGGLEQFFGPGTRLTVL.

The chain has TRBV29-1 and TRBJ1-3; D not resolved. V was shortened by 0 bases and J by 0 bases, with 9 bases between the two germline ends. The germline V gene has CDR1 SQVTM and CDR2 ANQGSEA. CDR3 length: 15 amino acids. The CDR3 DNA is TGCAGCGTTGAAGAGACCCCGGGCTCTGGAAACACCATATATTTT. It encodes CSVEETPGSGNTIYF. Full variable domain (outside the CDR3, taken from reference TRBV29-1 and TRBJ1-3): SAVISQKPSRDICQRGTSLTIQCQVDSQVTMMFWYRQQPGQSLTLIATANQGSEATYESGFVIDKFPISRPNLTFSTLTVSNMSPEDSSIYLCSVEETPGSGNTIYFGEGSWLTVV.

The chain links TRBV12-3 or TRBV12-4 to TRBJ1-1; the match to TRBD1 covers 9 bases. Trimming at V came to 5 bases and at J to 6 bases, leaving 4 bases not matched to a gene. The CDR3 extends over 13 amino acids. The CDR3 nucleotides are TGTGCCAGCAGTCCGCGACAGGGGGCTGAAGCTTTCTTT. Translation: CASSPRQGAEAFF.